This is a list of T cell receptor beta chains from one sample in a study of T cell repertoires in cytomegalovirus infection. TCRdb reanalysed the reads using MiXCR and keeps one entry per CDR3 protein. The table lists over 85,000 distinct CDR3 sequences, 16% of them singletons. The specimen sequenced was PBMCs. The receptors here all came from a human donor in good health (CMV status not recorded). Some clones in this sample may be carry-over from other donors' samples. The CDR3 runs from the conserved cysteine through the conserved F or W. Fields, in order: clone size, V gene, D gene, J gene, CDR3 DNA, CDR3 protein. The D gene is left open where the match is weak. Only part of the rows carry a size: once, few, many, or a class if the clone is expanded.

many	TRBV7-2	NA	TRBJ1-4	TGTGCCAGCAGCGTTCGGGGGTTCGGAAAACTGTTTTTT	CASSVRGFGKLFF
many	TRBV7-6	TRBD2	TRBJ2-3	TGTGCCAGCAGCGTGTTCGGACTAGCGGGCGGGCCGCCGGCAACAGATACGCAGTATTTT	CASSVFGLAGGPPATDTQYF
few	TRBV6-2/TRBV6-3	NA	TRBJ2-3	TGTGCCAGCAGCTATGGCGTGGGAGGCGTTGGCTCCTACACAGATACGCAGTATTTT	CASSYGVGGVGSYTDTQYF
NA	TRBV7-3	TRBD2	TRBJ2-1	TGTGCCAGCAGCTCGTCTAGCGGGGGGGCAAATGAGCAGTTCTTC	CASSSSSGGANEQFF
once	TRBV30	NA	TRBJ2-4	TGTGCCTGGAGAGATGACAGCCTCGGCAAAAACATTCAGTACTTC	CAWRDDSLGKNIQYF
many	TRBV7-2	TRBD1	TRBJ1-6	TGTGCCAGCAGCTTAACCGGGACAGGGGGATCACCCCTCCACTTT	CASSLTGTGGSPLHF
many	TRBV19	TRBD1	TRBJ2-7	TGTGCCAGTAGTATTTACAGGGGGCCTCTAGCCGAGCAGTACTTC	CASSIYRGPLAEQYF
NA	TRBV28	TRBD1	TRBJ2-7	TGTGCCAGCAGTCCCACGGGACAGGGGTTCCACGAGCAGTACTTC	CASSPTGQGFHEQYF
many	TRBV14	NA	TRBJ1-6	TGTGCCAGCAGCCAAGGCCGCGGGGTGAAAGGGCTCCACTTT	CASSQGRGVKGLHF
few	TRBV11-2	NA	TRBJ1-4	TGTGCCAGCAGCTTAAGGCAGCAGGATGAAAAACTGTTTTTT	CASSLRQQDEKLFF
many	TRBV20-1	NA	TRBJ2-7	TGCAGTGCTAGAGAACCGGGGGCGAAAACCGAGCAGTACTTC	CSAREPGAKTEQYF
few	TRBV7-8	NA	TRBJ2-1	TGTGCCAGCAGCTTACGGAGACTGGCCGATGAGCAGTTCTTC	CASSLRRLADEQFF
NA	TRBV30	NA	TRBJ2-1	TGTGCCTGGAGTCCCGGAAGGGGCTCCTACAATGAGCAGTTCTTC	CAWSPGRGSYNEQFF
NA	TRBV28	NA	TRBJ1-2	TGTGCCAGCAGTGCCCCCGGTGGAGCGGGAAGAGGCAGGGGCTACACCTTC	CASSAPGGAGRGRGYTF
NA	TRBV2	NA	TRBJ1-6	TGTGCCAGCAGCAAGTGGCATAAAAATTCACCCCTCCACTTT	CASSKWHKNSPLHF
NA	TRBV6-5	NA	TRBJ1-1	TGTGCCAGCAGTTACTCGGTCCTGAACACTGAAGCTTTCTTT	CASSYSVLNTEAFF
once	TRBV29-1	TRBD2	TRBJ2-5	TGCAGCGTTGAAGAGATAGCGGGGGGGATAGAGACCCAGTACTTC	CSVEEIAGGIETQYF
many	TRBV10-3	TRBD2	TRBJ2-7	TGTGCCATCTGCGGGGGGCTGGAGGAGCAGTACTTC	CAICGGLEEQYF
few	TRBV5-6	NA	TRBJ2-2	TGTGCCAGCAAGGAGGGGGGCGCCGGGGAGCTGTTTTTT	CASKEGGAGELFF
few	TRBV20-1	NA	TRBJ2-2	TGCAGTGCTAGTACCCCAGGGGACACCGGGGAGCTGTTTTTT	CSASTPGDTGELFF
NA	TRBV23-1	NA	TRBJ2-1	TGCGCCAGCAGTCACCTTCAGAGAGGAGAATCTAATGAGCAGTTCTTC	CASSHLQRGESNEQFF